This TCR beta chain was found in a study of graft-versus-host responses after intestinal transplantation. About the study: Multivisceral, liver-intestinal, or isolated intestinal grafts went to recipients. All recipients were given anti-thymocyte globulin induction, and tacrolimus and steroids were then administered for 2 to 4 years. Study-level findings and limits: Researchers found peak circulating GvH clone levels linked to early post-transplant HvG declines.

CDR3 length: 16 residues. Germline CDR1 and CDR2: LNHDA and SQIVND (reference sequence). Trimming pared 4 bases from V and 4 bases from J, leaving 17 bases between. A word on this clone: Its antigen is as yet unknown.

The protocol was immunoSEQ multiplex PCR, while the TCRdb copy is restricted to in-frame clones and leaves out a portion. The sample yields over 90,000 clones, over 85% seen once. This clonotype was obtained from a human donor who received an intestinal transplant. The rearrangement joins TRBV19 to TRBJ1-5; maybe TRBD1 (5 bases). Specimen: unstimulated CD8+ T cells sorted from spleen or lymph node cells, collected before intestinal transplant. CDR3 protein: CASSKYSSDSNQPQHF. The CDR3 DNA reads TGTGCCAGTAGTAAGTACTCGAGCGACAGTAATCAGCCCCAGCATTTT.